The 5 T cell receptor beta chains below were found in one sample sequenced in a study of T cells expressing NK-cell markers. TCRdb derives one entry per CDR3 protein from the 5' RACE reads, leaving out DNA. The sample has 400,000 to 450,000 distinct CDR3 sequences; the top ten hold 7.3%. Sequencing was done on a sample of blood T cells: a sorted CD56 or NKG2C T cell subset, CD4+ or CD8+ T cells, or bulk PBMC T cells (not recorded which). The receptors stem from a woman aged 18-70 years in good health.

The chain employs TRBV12-3 or TRBV12-4 and TRBJ1-6; the TRBD1 assignment by TCRdb is unverifiable without DNA. The length of the CDR3 is 14 residues. The CDR3 sequence: CASSPQGDNSPLHF.

The rearrangement uses TRBV24-1 and TRBJ2-2; TCRdb calls TRBD1, which cannot be checked without DNA. From germline, CDR1 is KGHDR and CDR2 SFDVKD. The CDR3 runs to 17 residues. This CDR3 is CATSDYLPGHPTGELFF.

The genes are TRBV20-1 and TRBJ2-5. CDR1 DFQATT and CDR2 SNEGSKA come from the germline V gene (reference sequence). This CDR3 is built from 12 residues. The CDR3: CSAQGTRETQYF.

The chain is built from TRBV7-8 and TRBJ2-1; TCRdb indicates TRBD1, and absent DNA this call remains unverified. Looked up from germline, CDR1 is SGHVS and CDR2 is FQNEAQ. The CDR3 is made up of 16 amino acids. Here the CDR3 reads CASSSSAGPLYNEQFF.

The V gene is TRBV6-5, the J gene TRBJ1-6; no DNA is available, so the TRBD1 call from TCRdb remains unchecked. Looked up from germline, CDR1 is MNHEY and CDR2 is SVGAGI. The length of the CDR3 is 17 residues. The CDR3 reads CASSFFSPDVGGSPLHF.